This T cell receptor (beta chain) stems from a study of shared T cell receptors in the human thymus. With 2 bases clipped from V and 0 bases from J, the junction kept 5 bases outside the gene matches. This CDR3 spans 18 amino acids. Per germline, CDR1 MDHEN and CDR2 SYDVKM. Using immunoSEQ multiplex PCR, the repertoire was profiled, and TCRdb retains in-frame clones only, with some absent. The sample consists of 540,000 or so clones, about 80% of them appearing once. The sample was also reused in another study, on human thymus T cells.

The specimen was thymocytes. This receptor was identified in a boy less than two years old with a congenital heart defect. The chain links TRBV28 to TRBJ2-1, with 12 nucleotides matching TRBD2. CDR3 region: CASSLRTSGTSSYNEQFF. For the CDR3, the DNA is TGTGCCAGCAGTTTAAGGACTAGCGGGACCTCCTCCTACAATGAGCAGTTCTTC. Full variable domain (rest looked up from reference TRBV28 and TRBJ2-1): DVKVTQSSRYLVKRTGEKVFLECVQDMDHENMFWYRQDPGLGLRLIYFSYDVKMKEKGDIPEGYSVSREKKERFSLILESASTNQTSMYLCASSLRTSGTSSYNEQFFGPGTRLTVL.